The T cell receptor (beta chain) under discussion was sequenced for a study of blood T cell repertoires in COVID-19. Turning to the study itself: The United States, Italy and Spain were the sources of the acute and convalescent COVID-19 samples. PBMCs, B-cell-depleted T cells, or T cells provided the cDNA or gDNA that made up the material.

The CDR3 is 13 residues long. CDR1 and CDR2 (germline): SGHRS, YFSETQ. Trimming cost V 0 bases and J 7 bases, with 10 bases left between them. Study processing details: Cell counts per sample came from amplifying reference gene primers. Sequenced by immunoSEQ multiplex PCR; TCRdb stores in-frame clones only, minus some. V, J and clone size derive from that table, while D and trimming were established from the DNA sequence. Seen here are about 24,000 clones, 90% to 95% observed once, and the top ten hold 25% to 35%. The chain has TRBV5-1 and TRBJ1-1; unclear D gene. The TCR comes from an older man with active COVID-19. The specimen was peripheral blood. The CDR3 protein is CASSLVGGNEAFF. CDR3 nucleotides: TGCGCCAGCAGCTTGGTGGGAGGTAATGAAGCTTTCTTT.